Following are 8 T cell receptor beta chains from one sample sequenced in a study of lymphopenia after photon versus proton radiotherapy. Produced via immunoSEQ multiplex PCR; TCRdb's table is partial and in-frame only. This sample has some 170,000 clones; roughly nine tenths occur once, and the top ten carry about 4.4%. The material was peripheral blood, obtained from a patient treated with photon-based radiotherapy. The receptors stem from a man aged 50 to 60 with gastric cancer.

This chain links TRBV29-1 with TRBJ2-5, with 10 nucleotides matching TRBD1. V shed 5 bases, J shed 5 bases, and the junction held 8 bases outside the gene matches. Germline loops: CDR1 SQVTM, CDR2 ANQGSEA. This CDR3 is 14 amino acids long. The CDR3 DNA reads TGCAGCGTTATCGGTTGGACAGGGGGGGAGACCCAGTACTTC. Translated, it gives CSVIGWTGGETQYF.

The V gene is TRBV28, the J gene TRBJ2-5, with 13 bases aligning to TRBD2. The CDR3 length is 21 residues. The V and J ends lost 3 bases and 2 bases, in that order; junction bases with no gene match: 18. The germline V gene has CDR1 MDHEN and CDR2 SYDVKM. CDR3 sequence: CASSFPVFGTSGTRSQETQYF. Written as DNA, the CDR3 is TGTGCCAGCAGTTTCCCTGTTTTTGGGACTAGCGGGACTAGGAGTCAAGAGACCCAGTACTTC.

V and J are TRBV5-1 and TRBJ2-5; D call uncertain. Trimming cost V 4 bases and J 2 bases, with 12 bases left between them. CDR1 and CDR2 (germline): SGHRS, YFSETQ. CDR3 length: 14 residues. CDR3 in DNA: TGCGCCAGCAGCCCCGCGGCTATGCAAGAGACCCAGTACTTC. Translation gives CASSPAAMQETQYF.

The chain is built from TRBV11-3 and TRBJ2-7; D tentatively reads TRBD1 or TRBD2 (5 bases each). CDR3 length: 16 residues. CDR1 and CDR2 (germline): SGHNT, YENEEA. Trimming shortened V by 5 bases and J by 4 bases, and 21 bases separated the two germline ends. The CDR3 DNA is TGTGCCAGCAGCCAAACTGGTCAGTCTGGGGGATACGAGCAGTACTTC. This encodes CASSQTGQSGGYEQYF.

A word on this clone: Other DNA sequences within the sample encode an identical CDR3. This chain connects TRBV7-9 to TRBJ2-1, with 9 bases that match TRBD1. CDR1 is SEHNR, CDR2 FQNEAQ, per germline (reference sequence). J was trimmed by 5 bases and V by 3 bases; bases with no gene match: 5. This CDR3 is 15 amino acids long. CDR3 region: CASSLGQGRNNEQFF. DNA for the CDR3: TGTGCCAGCAGCTTGGGACAGGGTCGGAACAATGAGCAGTTCTTC.

The chain couples TRBV5-1 to TRBJ2-2; unclear D gene. CDR1 is SGHRS and CDR2 is YFSETQ in the germline V gene. The V end was cut by 0 bases, the J end by 6 bases, with 15 bases between. The CDR3 sequence is 16 residues long. The CDR3 DNA reads as TGCGCCAGCAGCTTGGATCTGCCGGTCAGGCCCGGGGAGCTGTTTTTT. It yields the protein CASSLDLPVRPGELFF.

This clone was seen just once. V gene TRBV9 combines with J gene TRBJ2-3; TRBD1 might be the D (6 bases). CDR3 length: 15 amino acids. Trimming removed 3 bases at V and 0 bases at J, with 11 bases between. Germline CDR1 is SGDLS and CDR2 is YYNGEE. The CDR3: CASSADRPSTDTQYF. In nucleotides, the CDR3 is TGTGCCAGCAGCGCAGACAGGCCGAGCACAGATACGCAGTATTTT.

V gene TRBV5-5 combines with J gene TRBJ2-1; possible D gene TRBD1, 5 bases. The CDR3 covers 15 residues. Trimming stripped 4 bases from V and 0 bases from J, with 11 bases between. Germline CDR1 reads SGHKS; CDR2 reads YYEKEE (reference sequence). CDR3 nucleotides: TGTGCCAGCAGCGTCAGCGACAGCTCCTACAATGAGCAGTTCTTC. Its protein is CASSVSDSSYNEQFF.